This T cell receptor beta chain was found in a study of T cells after yellow fever vaccination (dated by TCRdb to the late 2010s). Some background on the complete study: The SMART-Seq v4 Ultra Low Input RNA kit was used to prepare libraries from fractions with low cell numbers. To follow T-cell clones before and after both primary and booster YFV17D yellow fever vaccination, bulk TCR alpha and beta repertoires underwent longitudinal sequencing. Two healthy male donors, one aged 18 to 30 and one aged 30 to 40 years, were included in the cohort. Bulk PBMC replicates and cell subsets were isolated from blood drawn at multiple timepoints before and after both primary and secondary immunization.

This clonotype was counted between two and nine times. Its target antigen remains unknown. It has no much larger one-base neighbor in the sample; base qualities were not kept. Synthesis of TCR cDNA relied on 5'RACE template switching, a step that introduced a universal primer site along with unique molecular identifiers. cDNA synthesis was primed from both the TCR alpha and TCR beta constant segments. Library amplification used two PCR steps, and the second PCR step added sample barcodes and sequencing adapters. Sequencing of the libraries was done on either Illumina HiSeq 2500 (2x100 bp) or NovaSeq (2x150 bp). The paper's processing steps were these. Demultiplexing of reads and collapsing into UMI consensus sequences were performed with MIGEC, and V(D)J alignment was carried out with MiXCR. Using edgeR on replicate PBMC samples, clonotypes were called vaccine-responding if FDR was below 0.01 and the log2 fold change was above 5 up to day 15. Each bulk clonotype was labeled CD4 or CD8 based on which sequenced repertoire, CD4 or CD8, contained the clonotype at higher abundance. TCRdb reprocessing: public reads trimmed at Q25 with fastp, clones called with MiXCR, in-frame beta chains kept. Each record represents a unique CDR3 protein, reported with the most common genes and DNA among its rows. Here the V and J calls rest on TCRdb's processing, not on the authors' analysis. The sample profile shows some 400,000 distinct CDR3 sequences; approximately 6% of them were found once. Around 16% of the sample goes to the ten largest clones.

From the germline V gene (reference sequence), CDR1 is LGHDT and CDR2 is YNNKEL. Trimming takes 9 bases off V and 1 base off J; junction bases not matched to a gene: 12. Measured from the cysteine to the phenylalanine, the CDR3 is 16 residues long. Only CDR3 DNA is held: 48 bases, read in frame from base 1. The treatment or condition label for this specimen denotes: live attenuated yellow fever vaccine strain. At each blood-draw timepoint, two biological replicates of bulk PBMCs were obtained. PBMCs were isolated from peripheral blood using a standard Ficoll-Paque protocol. TriZol was used to extract RNA from bulk PBMCs, from CD4 and CD8 fractions, and from dextramer-positive and dextramer-negative fractions. What the study reported, not specific to this receptor: The study included only a couple of donors, which limits how far the findings can be generalized. Computational filtering was needed because FACS-sorted repertoires could contain abundant contaminating clonotypes from the bulk population. After the booster, most clones that had expanded after primary vaccination were detected again (nearly 97% of CD4 and around nine tenths of CD8), suggesting broad maintenance of memory. A small fraction of clonotypes showed up in both the CD4 and CD8 compartments, probably as a result of convergent recombination. Compared with the primary T-cell response, the secondary T-cell response was faster but weaker, reaching its peak on day 5 rather than on day 15.

The sequence was collected from a man aged 25-45 years who received the YFV17D yellow fever vaccine. This chain is built from TRBV3-1 and TRBJ2-1, with 7 bases matching TRBD2. The source was PBMCs, collected 5 days after the yellow fever booster vaccination. The CDR3 in this case is CASSSGGGASYNEQFF. The nucleotide sequence reads TGTGCCAGTAGTAGTGGGGGAGGGGCATCCTACAATGAGCAGTTCTTC.